What follows are 6 T cell receptor beta chains derived from one specimen sequenced in a study of monozygotic twins with inflammatory bowel disease. TCRdb re-called the 5' RACE reads, yielding one record per CDR3 amino acid sequence without DNA. The listing records tens of thousands of distinct CDR3 sequences. Sequencing used blood. The receptors originated from a human donor with ulcerative colitis or Crohn's disease, or a healthy co-twin of an affected twin (not recorded which).

V gene TRBV18 combines with J gene TRBJ1-6; with no DNA, the TCRdb D assignment of TRBD1 cannot be verified. Per germline, CDR1 KGHSH and CDR2 LQKENI. The CDR3 covers 16 residues. CDR3 protein: CASSPGGGSYNSPLHF.

This sequence joins TRBV3-1 and TRBJ1-2; the TCRdb call, TRBD1, lacks DNA for checking. The germline V gene encodes CDR1 LGHDT and CDR2 YNNKEL (reference sequence). The CDR3 is 12 amino acids. The CDR3 sequence is CASRARADGYTF.

The rearrangement links TRBV15 to TRBJ2-2; TCRdb reports TRBD2, a call that lacks DNA to check it against. The CDR3 covers 15 residues. Per the germline V gene, CDR1 is LNHNV and CDR2 is YYDKDF (reference sequence). The CDR3 is CATSSSGGFTGELFF.

This chain links TRBV12-3 or TRBV12-4 with TRBJ1-1; lacking DNA, the TRBD1 call made by TCRdb goes unchecked. This CDR3 is built from 13 residues. CDR3 protein: CASTRDRGGEAFF.

The gene calls are TRBV5-1 and TRBJ2-7; the TCRdb D gene call, TRBD1, has no DNA to confirm it. Germline assignment: CDR1 SGHRS and CDR2 YFSETQ. The CDR3 is 13 amino acids. The CDR3 reads CASNSGQGYEQYF. Based on the CDR3 plus reference TRBV5-1 and TRBJ2-7, the full variable domain is KAGVTQTPRYLIKTRGQQVTLSCSPISGHRSVSWYQQTPGQGLQFLFEYFSETQRNKGNFPGRFSGRQFSNSRSEMNVSTLELGDSALYLCASNSGQGYEQYFGPGTRLTVT.

The chain joins TRBV19 to TRBJ2-2. CDR3 length: 12 residues. Germline values: CDR1 LNHDA, CDR2 SQIVND (reference sequence). Here the CDR3 reads CAVEPRTGELFF.